The subject of this entry is one TCR beta chain. Researchers took RNA transcripts and amplified TCR beta CDR3 regions from them. After a first-round RT-PCR with HTBI primers, a second-round multiplex PCR was run. TCRdb re-derived calls from the multiplex PCR reads in MiXCR, one entry per CDR3 protein. The sample lists 600,000 to 950,000 distinct CDR3 sequences; 35% to 50% were seen once. The germline V gene has CDR1 LNHDA and CDR2 SQIVND (reference sequence). V was pared by 6 bases and J by 7 bases, with 10 bases of the junction left unmatched. The CDR3 is made up of 15 amino acids. Ophthalmopathy donors' eye disease showed moderate-to-severe activity, CAS of at least 3, NOSPECS of at least 4 and duration under 3 months. Patients were diagnosed from clinical symptoms, serum thyroxine, TRAb, thyroid ultrasound and orbital computed tomography. The data were obtained in a study of Graves' ophthalmopathy and Graves' hyperthyroidism.

The chain is built from TRBV19 and TRBJ1-4; 8 bases are shared with TRBD1. Sequenced material: peripheral blood. This sequence originates from an adult man with Graves' ophthalmopathy. The CDR3, as DNA: TGTGCCAGTAGAAGGGTGACAGGGGACACTGAAAAACTGTTTTTT. This encodes CASRRVTGDTEKLFF.